Shown below are 14 T cell receptor beta chains from a single sample sequenced in a study of control samples from healthy donors and cancer patients. Sequenced by immunoSEQ multiplex PCR; TCRdb stores in-frame clones only, minus some. In the table there are around 100,000 clones, approximately 90% of which are singletons. The specimen sequenced was PBMCs. The receptors stem from a man aged 55 to 69 with lung cancer.

In its sample, this clone was seen once. V and J are TRBV7-9 and TRBJ1-5, with 8 nucleotides matching TRBD1. V lost 5 bases, J lost 6 bases, and 6 bases stayed unmatched. This CDR3 is built from 14 residues. Germline values: CDR1 SEHNR, CDR2 FQNEAQ (reference sequence). CDR3 in amino acids: CASSQTGDRQPQHF. The DNA of the CDR3 is TGTGCCAGCAGCCAGACAGGGGACCGTCAGCCCCAGCATTTT.

The chain employs TRBV5-1 and TRBJ1-2; tentatively, D is TRBD1 (6 bases). The V gene lost 4 bases and the J gene lost 3 bases, with 16 bases spanning the gap. Germline V gene data show CDR1 as SGHRS and CDR2 as YFSETQ. This CDR3 contains 15 residues. The chain's CDR3 is CASSPLAGVDYGYTF. For the CDR3, the DNA is TGCGCCAGCAGCCCACTCGCAGGGGTGGACTATGGCTACACCTTC.

This rearrangement joins TRBV4-1 to TRBJ2-5; perhaps TRBD2 as D (7 bases). CDR3 length equals 15 residues. Germline V lookup: CDR1 MGHRA, CDR2 YSYEKL. Trimming shortened V by 1 base and J by 5 bases, and 14 bases separated the two germline ends. The CDR3 DNA reads TGCGCCAGCAGCCAAGGAGGGGGGGCCCTTGAGACCCAGTACTTC. Amino acid sequence: CASSQGGGALETQYF.

The J gene is TRBJ1-2, the V gene TRBV6-5, with D possibly matching TRBD1 (5 bases). V lost 4 bases and J lost 3, with 9 bases in between. The CDR3 is 13 amino acids. Germline assignment: CDR1 MNHEY and CDR2 SVGAGI. This chain's CDR3 is CASSWGTDYGYTF. In DNA, the CDR3 is TGTGCCAGCAGTTGGGGGACTGACTATGGCTACACCTTC.

The rearrangement links TRBV18 to TRBJ2-3; TRBD1 is a possible D gene (5 bases). Germline V gene sequence: CDR1 KGHSH, CDR2 LQKENI. The length of the CDR3 is 17 residues. Trimming left V 6 bases short and J 1 base short, with 20 bases between. The CDR3 loop is CASSPSKGSSGTDTQYF. As DNA, the CDR3 is TGTGCCAGCTCCCCTTCTAAGGGGTCGTCGGGCACAGATACGCAGTATTTT.

The chain combines TRBV6-1 with TRBJ2-5; D is possibly TRBD1 (6 bases). CDR1 is MNHNS, CDR2 SASEGT, per germline. V lost 4 bases and J lost 4, with 19 bases in between. This CDR3 region has 16 residues. CDR3 nucleotides: TGTGCCAGCAGTGCCTACAGGGACCCAAGCGCAGAGACCCAGTACTTC. Translation gives CASSAYRDPSAETQYF.

J is TRBJ2-5 and V is TRBV12-5; possible D gene TRBD1, 6 bases. The ends were cut back, 11 bases at V and 4 bases at J, with 14 bases in the middle. Germline V CDR1 and CDR2: LGHNT, FRNRAP. The CDR3 has 12 residues. The CDR3 nucleotides are TGTGCTTCTACAGGGCAGGGAGAGACCCAGTACTTC. Translating it yields CASTGQGETQYF.

This clone was counted once. The rearrangement joins TRBV7-9 to TRBJ2-2; 8 bases line up with TRBD2. CDR3 length equals 19 residues. The V and J ends lost 2 bases and 1 base, in that order; junction bases with no gene match: 12. Germline CDR1 is SEHNR and CDR2 is FQNEAQ (reference sequence). CDR3 bases: TGTGCCAGCAGCTTATTAACAGCGGGGGTCCTCGAGAACACCGGGGAGCTGTTTTTT. Its translation is CASSLLTAGVLENTGELFF.

The chain recombines TRBV29-1 with TRBJ2-5; D is perhaps TRBD2 (5 bases). V was trimmed by 5 bases and J by 8 bases, leaving 24 bases between them. Germline V gives CDR1 SQVTM, CDR2 ANQGSEA. CDR3 length equals 15 residues. CDR3 sequence: CSVMFQETTFYTQYF. The CDR3, as DNA: TGCAGCGTTATGTTCCAGGAGACTACCTTTTACACCCAGTACTTC.

The chain is built from TRBV7-2 and TRBJ2-6; no reliable D call. V lost 1 base to trimming and J lost 2 bases, with 6 bases between them. CDR3 length: 15 residues. Germline CDR1 reads SGHTA; CDR2 reads FQGNSA. In nucleotides, the CDR3 is TGTGCCAGCAGCTTAGACCCGGCTGGGGCCAACGTCCTGACTTTC. Protein: CASSLDPAGANVLTF.

V gene TRBV9 combines with J gene TRBJ1-2; D not resolved. The CDR3 spans 11 residues. The V gene's germline CDR1 is SGDLS and CDR2 YYNGEE. V gave up 7 bases and J gave up 1 base, with 5 bases separating them. The CDR3 sequence: CASEFNYGYTF. The CDR3 nucleotides are TGTGCCAGCGAATTTAACTATGGCTACACCTTC.

To note about this clone: Other DNA sequences in this sample translate to the same CDR3. The chain has TRBV2 and TRBJ1-1; TRBD1 agrees at 8 bases. CDR3 length: 14 residues. V dropped 1 base and J dropped 4; count of bases not matched to a gene: 2. Germline CDR1 reads SNHLY; CDR2 reads FYNNEI. CDR3 region: CASSEETGATEAFF. CDR3 coding DNA: TGTGCCAGCAGTGAAGAGACAGGGGCCACTGAAGCTTTCTTT.

The chain carries TRBV6-4 and TRBJ1-5; tentative D call: TRBD1 (6 bases). This CDR3 is built from 16 residues. Trimming removed 9 bases from V and 0 bases from J, with 18 bases in between. Germline CDR1 reads MRHNA; CDR2 reads SNTAGT. The CDR3 sequence: CASHLRDTYSNQPQHF. For the CDR3, the DNA is TGTGCCAGTCATTTGAGGGACACCTATAGCAATCAGCCCCAGCATTTT.

The chain joins TRBV7-9 to TRBJ2-1; 8 bases line up with TRBD2. J was trimmed by 6 bases and V by 3 bases; bases with no gene match: 7. Germline loops: CDR1 SEHNR, CDR2 FQNEAQ (reference sequence). The CDR3 sequence is 15 residues long. The CDR3 sequence is CASSLYGGASNEQFF. The CDR3 DNA reads as TGTGCCAGCAGCTTGTACGGGGGGGCGTCCAATGAGCAGTTCTTC.